This record concerns one T cell receptor beta chain sequence. CDR3 length equals 15 residues. Trimming cost V 11 bases and J 7 bases; bases outside gene matches: 19. Germline V lookup: CDR1 ENHRY, CDR2 SYGVKD. The data stem from a study of shared T cell receptors in the human thymus. TCRdb keeps only in-frame clones here, not all; method: immunoSEQ multiplex PCR. The table shows under 850,000 clones, with roughly 90% occurring only once. These data were likewise used in another study, on human thymus T cells.

What was sequenced was thymocytes. The receptor comes from a boy in the first two years of life with a congenital heart defect. The chain carries TRBV10-3 and TRBJ1-2, with 7 bases identical to TRBD1. This chain's CDR3 is CAVLSHLTGVGGYTF. The DNA for the CDR3 is TGTGCCGTCCTCTCACACCTAACAGGGGTGGGTGGCTACACCTTC.